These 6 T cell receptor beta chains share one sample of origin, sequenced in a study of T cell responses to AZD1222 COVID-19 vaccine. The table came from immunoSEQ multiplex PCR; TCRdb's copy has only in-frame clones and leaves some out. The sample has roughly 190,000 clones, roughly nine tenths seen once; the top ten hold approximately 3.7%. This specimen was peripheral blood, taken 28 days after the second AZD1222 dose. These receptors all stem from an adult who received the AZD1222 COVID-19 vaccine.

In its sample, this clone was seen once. This CDR3 reads CASSIDSLNQPQHF. CDR3 sequence (DNA): TGTGCCAGTAGTATAGATTCACTAAATCAGCCCCAGCATTTT. The V call is TRBV19, the J call TRBJ1-5; no clear D gene. CDR1 is LNHDA, CDR2 SQIVND, per germline (reference sequence). The CDR3 totals 14 residues. The V and J ends lost 0 bases and 4 bases respectively, with 7 bases between them.

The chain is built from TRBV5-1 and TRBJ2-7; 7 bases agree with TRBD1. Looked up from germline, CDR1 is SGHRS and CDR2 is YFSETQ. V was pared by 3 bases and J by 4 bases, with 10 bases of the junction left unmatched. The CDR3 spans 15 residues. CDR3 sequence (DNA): TGCGCCAGCAGCTCGGGACAGACACCACTATACGAGCAGTACTTC. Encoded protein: CASSSGQTPLYEQYF. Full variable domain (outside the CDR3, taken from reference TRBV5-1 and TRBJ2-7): KAGVTQTPRYLIKTRGQQVTLSCSPISGHRSVSWYQQTPGQGLQFLFEYFSETQRNKGNFPGRFSGRQFSNSRSEMNVSTLELGDSALYLCASSSGQTPLYEQYFGPGTRLTVT.

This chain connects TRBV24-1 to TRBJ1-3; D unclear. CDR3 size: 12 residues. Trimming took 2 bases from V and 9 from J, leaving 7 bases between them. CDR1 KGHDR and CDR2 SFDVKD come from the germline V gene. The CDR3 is CATSDSARTIYF. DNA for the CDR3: TGTGCCACCAGTGATTCCGCCCGCACCATATATTTT.

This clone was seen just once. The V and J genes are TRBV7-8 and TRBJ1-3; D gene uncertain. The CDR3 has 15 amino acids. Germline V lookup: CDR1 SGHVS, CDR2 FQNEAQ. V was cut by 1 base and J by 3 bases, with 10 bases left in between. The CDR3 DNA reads TGTGCCAGCAGCTTAGAGCGTTTAGGTGGAAACACCATATATTTT. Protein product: CASSLERLGGNTIYF.

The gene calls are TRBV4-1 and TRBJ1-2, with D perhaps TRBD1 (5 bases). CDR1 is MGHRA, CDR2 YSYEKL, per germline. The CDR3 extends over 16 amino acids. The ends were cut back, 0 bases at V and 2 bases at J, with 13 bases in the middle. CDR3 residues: CASSQDRGQGNYGYTF. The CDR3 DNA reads TGCGCCAGCAGCCAAGATCGTGGGCAGGGAAACTATGGCTACACCTTC.

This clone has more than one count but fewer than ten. This CDR3 reads CAWERTGGEGYTF. The DNA for the CDR3 is TGTGCCTGGGAGCGGACAGGGGGGGAAGGCTACACCTTC. The chain joins TRBV30 to TRBJ1-2; 10 bases line up with TRBD1. The junction had 8 bases not matched to a gene; V was cut back by 5 bases and J by 8 bases. The CDR3 consists of 13 residues. CDR1 and CDR2 from the germline V gene are GTSNPN and SVGIG (reference sequence).